The clone carrying this T cell receptor beta chain came up a few times. These data are taken from a study of blood T cells in healthy people across ages. A second roughly 6 to 11 cycle PCR used barcoded and J-beta primers. From the 5' RACE reads, TCRdb called clonotypes with MiXCR, one entry per CDR3 protein. The repertoire holds about 1 million distinct CDR3 sequences, with under 55% as singletons. CDR1 and CDR2 (germline): MNHEY, SMNVEV (reference sequence). The CDR3 is 15 amino acids. With 7 bases clipped from V and 2 bases from J, the junction kept 9 bases outside the gene matches. Sequenced: blood. The chain employs TRBV27 and TRBJ2-7; 9 bases fit TRBD1. This clonotype was sampled from a woman aged 60-75 years in good health. The CDR3 loop is CASKREQGATYEQYF. CDR3 sequence (DNA): TGTGCCAGCAAACGGGAACAGGGGGCGACCTACGAGCAGTACTTC.